A single sample gave rise to the 17 T cell receptor beta chains below, sequenced in a study of T cells in Graves' hyperthyroidism and ophthalmopathy. Amplification targeted TCR beta CDR3 regions from RNA transcripts. During a first-round RT-PCR of the TCR CDR3, the HTBI primer set was used. TCRdb re-analysed the multiplex PCR reads in MiXCR, keeping a single row per CDR3 protein. The sample shows some 500,000 distinct CDR3 sequences, roughly 15% of them seen only once. The sequenced sample was blood. These receptors were taken from a young woman with Graves' ophthalmopathy.

This clonotype has at least ten counts. The V call is TRBV6-1, the J call TRBJ2-3, with 8 nucleotides matching TRBD2. With V trimmed by 0 bases and J by 3 bases, 8 bases remained unmatched. From germline, CDR1 is MNHNS and CDR2 SASEGT. CDR3 length: 17 residues. The CDR3 DNA reads TGTGCCAGCAGTGAAGCCAGCGGGAGTGGGGCGACAGATACGCAGTATTTT. Protein sequence: CASSEASGSGATDTQYF.

This chain links TRBV2 with TRBJ2-2, with D possibly matching TRBD1 (6 bases). The CDR3 consists of 15 residues. Germline values: CDR1 SNHLY, CDR2 FYNNEI. Trimming stripped 1 base from V and 6 bases from J, with 12 bases between. The CDR3 loop is CASSEDGQGPGELFF. Here the CDR3 DNA reads TGTGCCAGCAGTGAAGATGGGCAGGGGCCCGGGGAGCTGTTTTTT.

This chain connects TRBV5-1 to TRBJ1-2, with 7 bases matching TRBD1. The CDR3 sequence is 13 residues long. V dropped 7 bases and J dropped 7; count of bases not matched to a gene: 10. Germline V gene lookup returns CDR1 SGHRS and CDR2 YFSETQ. CDR3 sequence reads: CASAQGEAFGYTF. For the CDR3, the DNA is TGCGCCAGCGCCCAGGGGGAAGCGTTTGGCTACACCTTC.

In this sample, this clonotype turned up many times. The chain combines TRBV7-9 with TRBJ2-3; TRBD2 agrees at 9 bases. V trimming: 5 bases; J trimming: 2 bases; junction bases outside the gene matches: 8. This CDR3 is 16 amino acids long. Per the germline V gene, CDR1 is SEHNR and CDR2 is FQNEAQ (reference sequence). The CDR3 here is CASSHSTSGVTDTQYF. The CDR3, as DNA: TGTGCCAGCAGCCATTCGACTAGCGGCGTCACAGATACGCAGTATTTT.

The chain uses TRBV28 and TRBJ1-5; D uncertain. Germline-derived CDR1 and CDR2 are MDHEN and SYDVKM. The CDR3 runs 15 residues. V was clipped by 1 base and J by 7 bases, with 14 bases between them. DNA of the CDR3: TGTGCCAGCAGTTTATTCCGATCAGAGGCCCAGCCCCAGCATTTT. Translated: CASSLFRSEAQPQHF.

The chain joins TRBV20-1 to TRBJ2-1, with D possibly being TRBD1 (5 bases). CDR1 and CDR2 from the germline V gene are DFQATT and SNEGSKA (reference sequence). The V and J ends lost 3 bases and 5 bases respectively, with 11 bases between them. This CDR3 comprises 13 residues. The DNA of the CDR3 is TGCAGTGCTAGCGGGCAGGGAAACAATGAGCAGTTCTTC. This gives the protein CSASGQGNNEQFF.

In regard to this clonotype: Being one base from a much bigger clone, this may be a read error. This CDR3 fails to terminate in the conserved phenylalanine or tryptophan, so it likely reflects a read error. The V and J genes are TRBV20-1 and TRBJ2-1; D is uncertain. The CDR3 consists of 14 residues. CDR1 is DFQATT, CDR2 SNEGSKA, per germline (reference sequence). V shed 0 bases and J shed 4 bases, with 10 bases lying between them. CDR3 sequence: CSARDPKVYNEQFL. The CDR3 nucleotides read TGCAGTGCTAGAGATCCGAAGGTATACAATGAGCAGTTCCTC.

This clonotype has just a few counts. The chain carries TRBV24-1 and TRBJ2-3, with no clear D. The length of the CDR3 is 13 residues. Germline V CDR1 and CDR2: KGHDR, SFDVKD. Trimming pared 1 base from V and 4 bases from J, leaving 5 bases between. DNA of the CDR3: TGTGCCACCAGTGATTTAGGGCCAGATACGCAGTATTTT. Amino acid sequence: CATSDLGPDTQYF.

In its sample, this clonotype was seen a few times. The genes are TRBV14 and TRBJ2-1; D is unresolved. V lost 0 bases to trimming and J lost 0 bases, with 12 bases between them. Germline V gene sequence: CDR1 SGHDN, CDR2 FVKESK. This CDR3 region has 17 residues. The CDR3 loop is CASSQDQGWSSYNEQFF. The CDR3 bases are TGTGCCAGCAGCCAAGATCAAGGCTGGAGCTCCTACAATGAGCAGTTCTTC.

The chain recombines TRBV2 with TRBJ2-4; no clear D gene. Germline V gene lookup returns CDR1 SNHLY and CDR2 FYNNEI. The CDR3 covers 11 residues. CDR3 in amino acids: CALGAKNIQYF. The CDR3 nucleotides read TGTGCACTCGGGGCCAAAAACATTCAGTACTTC.

In its sample, this clonotype was seen many times. This chain links TRBV18 with TRBJ2-1; no clear D gene. The CDR3 has 13 amino acids. Germline V gene lookup returns CDR1 KGHSH and CDR2 LQKENI. Trimming left V 2 bases short and J 5 bases short, with 7 bases between. CDR3 protein: CASSPTKDNEQFF. The CDR3 coding sequence is TGTGCCAGCTCACCAACTAAGGACAATGAGCAGTTCTTC.

This clonotype was counted at least ten times. The J gene is TRBJ2-1, the V gene TRBV5-1, with 11 bases fitting TRBD2. Germline assignment: CDR1 SGHRS and CDR2 YFSETQ. The J segment lost 4 bases and the V segment lost 5 bases, leaving 14 bases of the junction unmatched. This CDR3 is built from 18 residues. The CDR3 is CASSHPGLAAGRYNEQFF. CDR3 DNA sequence: TGCGCCAGCAGTCATCCGGGACTAGCGGCAGGGCGTTACAATGAGCAGTTCTTC. The variable domain in full, with the rest retrieved from reference TRBV5-1 and TRBJ2-1, is KAGVTQTPRYLIKTRGQQVTLSCSPISGHRSVSWYQQTPGQGLQFLFEYFSETQRNKGNFPGRFSGRQFSNSRSEMNVSTLELGDSALYLCASSHPGLAAGRYNEQFFGPGTRLTVL.

This clonotype was seen repeatedly, ten times or more. The gene calls are TRBV28 and TRBJ2-3; 7 nucleotides line up with TRBD1. Germline CDR1 reads MDHEN; CDR2 reads SYDVKM. J gave up 3 bases and V 4 bases, and 7 bases lay outside the gene matches. The CDR3 is 15 residues long. CDR3 protein: CASSSYRGLTDTQYF. The CDR3 coding sequence is TGTGCCAGCAGTTCATACAGGGGTTTGACAGATACGCAGTATTTT.

Details on this clonotype: One base away lies a much larger clone, so this may be a sequencing read error. The chain carries TRBV12-3 or TRBV12-4 and TRBJ1-1; TRBD1 is a possible D gene (5 bases). The CDR3 consists of 13 residues. Trimming stripped 7 bases from V and 1 base from J, with 10 bases between. The CDR3 protein is CASTPDKNTEAFF. In DNA, the CDR3 is TGTGCCAGCACCCCGGACAAGAACACTGAAGCTTTCTTT.

This clonotype was seen many times. The chain has TRBV15 and TRBJ2-1; weak D call: TRBD2 (6 bases). The V and J ends lost 0 bases and 2 bases respectively, with 11 bases between them. Germline CDR1 and CDR2: LNHNV and YYDKDF (reference sequence). The CDR3 sequence is 16 residues long. The CDR3 region is CATSRDGGGAYNEQFF. In DNA form, the CDR3 reads TGTGCCACCAGCAGAGATGGCGGAGGGGCCTACAATGAGCAGTTCTTC. Based on the CDR3 plus reference TRBV15 and TRBJ2-1, the full variable domain is DAMVIQNPRYQVTQFGKPVTLSCSQTLNHNVMYWYQQKSSQAPKLLFHYYDKDFNNEADTPDNFQSRRPNTSFCFLDIRSPGLGDTAMYLCATSRDGGGAYNEQFFGPGTRLTVL.

The sample holds one count of this clonotype. Here the CDR3 DNA reads TGCGCCAGCAGCGGCGGACTAGCGGGGACCTACGAGCAGTACTTC. Encoded protein: CASSGGLAGTYEQYF. V is TRBV5-1 and J is TRBJ2-7; 12 bases match TRBD2. The CDR3 extends over 15 amino acids. The germline V gene has CDR1 SGHRS and CDR2 YFSETQ. V lost 4 bases and J lost 2; bases outside the gene matches: 4.

The chain links TRBV15 to TRBJ1-4; D not resolved. V was pared by 0 bases and J by 5 bases, with 13 bases between. The CDR3 extends over 16 amino acids. Germline values: CDR1 LNHNV, CDR2 YYDKDF (reference sequence). In DNA form, the CDR3 reads TGTGCCACCAGCAGAGATTATTGGGAGGTGAATGAAAAACTGTTTTTT. The encoded protein is CATSRDYWEVNEKLFF.